These 13 T cell receptor beta chains came from one sample sequenced in a study of shared clonotypes between healthy human individuals (dated by TCRdb to between 2020 and 2021). The method behind the library was the immunoSEQ multiplex PCR assay. This is the immuneACCESS table as TCRdb keeps it, with only in-frame sequences that have V and J called. A part of the clones is gone; compared with another copy, unresolved V genes explain less than half, and the rest is unexplained. This sample is represented by 740,000 or so clones; around 73% of them were singletons. The leading ten clones occupy 1.5% to 2% of the sample. Sequenced input: memory CD4+ T cells sorted from blood. What this sample's cell subset or site label stands for: CD45RA-negative fraction. The receptor set was obtained from a woman in her 30s in good health.

This chain connects TRBV15 to TRBJ1-5; 7 bases line up with TRBD1. Germline V gene lookup returns CDR1 LNHNV and CDR2 YYDKDF (reference sequence). CDR3 size: 13 residues. Trimming took 3 bases from V and 7 from J; bases not matched to a gene: 3. The CDR3 region is CATSSRTGQPQHF. The CDR3 region has the DNA TGTGCCACCAGCAGCCGGACAGGCCAGCCCCAGCATTTT.

The CDR3 loop reads CASSLMTGQETQYF. In DNA form, the CDR3 reads TGTGCCAGCAGTCTAATGACAGGACAAGAGACCCAGTACTTC. The V call is TRBV6-6, the J call TRBJ2-5; D may be TRBD1 (6 bases). V dropped 5 bases and J dropped 2 bases, with 12 bases sitting between them. This CDR3 is built from 14 residues. From germline, CDR1 is MNHNY and CDR2 SVGAGI (reference sequence).

The chain joins TRBV28 to TRBJ2-1; 9 bases align to TRBD2. The germline CDR1 and CDR2 sequences are MDHEN and SYDVKM. J was trimmed by 9 bases and V by 7 bases; bases with no gene match: 10. This CDR3 has 14 amino acids. CDR3 nucleotides: TGTGCCAGCAATTCCGGGACTAGCTGGGCTGAGCAGTTCTTC. Protein product: CASNSGTSWAEQFF.

This sequence joins TRBV15 and TRBJ2-1, with 11 positions matching TRBD2. This CDR3 contains 18 residues. CDR1 and CDR2 (germline): LNHNV, YYDKDF (reference sequence). V lost 0 bases to trimming and J lost 4 bases; unmatched junction nucleotides: 8. This CDR3 reads CATSRDNSGLAGYNEQFF. The CDR3 DNA reads as TGTGCCACCAGCAGAGACAATTCAGGACTAGCGGGTTACAATGAGCAGTTCTTC.

Ten or more counts support this clone. The chain recombines TRBV6-1 with TRBJ1-1, with 8 nucleotides matching TRBD1. J lost 0 bases, V lost 7 bases, and 7 bases had no gene match. Germline values: CDR1 MNHNS, CDR2 SASEGT. The CDR3 runs 15 residues. Here the CDR3 DNA reads TGTGCCAGCATAAGTGACAGGGGATTGAACACTGAAGCTTTCTTT. This translates into CASISDRGLNTEAFF.

This clone was detected only a few times. This chain's CDR3 is CASSPGQLNNEQFF. CDR3 nucleotide sequence: TGTGCCAGCAGCCCGGGACAGCTTAACAATGAGCAGTTCTTC. The chain joins TRBV7-9 to TRBJ2-1; TRBD1 agrees at 7 bases. CDR3 length: 14 amino acids. V gave up 5 bases and J gave up 5 bases; unmatched junction bases: 6. CDR1 and CDR2 (germline): SEHNR, FQNEAQ (reference sequence).

The rearrangement links TRBV5-1 to TRBJ2-1; D gene ambiguous. The germline gives CDR1 SGHRS, CDR2 YFSETQ. The CDR3 is made up of 15 amino acids. Trimming took off 2 bases at V and 4 bases at J, with 13 bases between the two ends. The CDR3 region is CASSLGGFGYNEQFF. DNA of the CDR3: TGCGCCAGCAGCTTAGGCGGATTTGGATACAATGAGCAGTTCTTC. Complete variable domain (other parts from reference TRBV5-1 and TRBJ2-1): KAGVTQTPRYLIKTRGQQVTLSCSPISGHRSVSWYQQTPGQGLQFLFEYFSETQRNKGNFPGRFSGRQFSNSRSEMNVSTLELGDSALYLCASSLGGFGYNEQFFGPGTRLTVL.

The chain couples TRBV18 to TRBJ1-3; D call uncertain. Germline V gene data show CDR1 as KGHSH and CDR2 as LQKENI. V was shortened by 3 bases and J by 0 bases, with 15 bases between the two germline ends. This CDR3 is 17 amino acids long. CDR3: CASSPQARSFSGNTIYF. CDR3 sequence (DNA): TGTGCCAGCTCACCTCAAGCGCGATCGTTCTCTGGAAACACCATATATTTT. Looking up the rest from reference TRBV18 and TRBJ1-3 gives the full variable domain: NAGVMQNPRHLVRRRGQEARLRCSPMKGHSHVYWYRQLPEEGLKFMVYLQKENIIDESGMPKERFSAEFPKEGPSILRIQQVVRGDSAAYFCASSPQARSFSGNTIYFGEGSWLTVV.

The chain combines TRBV14 with TRBJ1-1; 7 bases are a match to TRBD1. Trimming removed 5 bases from V and 4 bases from J; junction bases left unmatched: 7. Germline values: CDR1 SGHDN, CDR2 FVKESK. This CDR3 spans 14 amino acids. The CDR3 DNA is TGTGCCAGCAGCGAACAGGGGTTCGTCACTGAAGCTTTCTTT. This codes for CASSEQGFVTEAFF.

The V and J genes are TRBV28 and TRBJ1-4, with 9 nucleotides matching TRBD1. The CDR3 has 16 residues. Germline trimming cut 6 bases from V and 0 bases from J; bases unmatched to any gene: 5. The V gene's germline CDR1 is MDHEN and CDR2 SYDVKM. CDR3 nucleotide sequence: TGTGCCAGCAGACCCGGACAGGGGACAACTAATGAAAAACTGTTTTTT. Encoded protein: CASRPGQGTTNEKLFF.

The chain employs TRBV5-1 and TRBJ2-3; 10 nucleotides align to TRBD2. Germline V lookup: CDR1 SGHRS, CDR2 YFSETQ. CDR3 length: 16 residues. Trimming at V came to 1 base and at J to 2 bases, leaving 4 bases not matched to a gene. CDR3 amino acids: CASSLTSGVNTDTQYF. The CDR3 DNA sequence: TGCGCCAGCAGCTTGACTAGCGGGGTAAACACAGATACGCAGTATTTT.

The V and J genes are TRBV29-1 and TRBJ2-3, with D perhaps TRBD2 (6 bases). The CDR3 has 12 residues. The V end was cut by 6 bases, the J end by 0 bases, with 7 bases between. Germline V gives CDR1 SQVTM, CDR2 ANQGSEA. The CDR3 sequence: CSVGTSTDTQYF. Written as DNA, the CDR3 is TGCAGCGTCGGGACTAGCACAGATACGCAGTATTTT.

This clone was seen just once. The J gene is TRBJ1-2, the V gene TRBV5-6; TRBD1 matches 8 bases. Germline V CDR1 and CDR2: SGHDT, YYEEEE. V shed 1 base and J 2 bases; nucleotides not matched to a gene: 4. This CDR3 is 15 amino acids long. CDR3 nucleotide sequence: TGTGCCAGCAGCTTGTGGGCAGGGGGCAACTATGGCTACACCTTC. Its protein is CASSLWAGGNYGYTF.